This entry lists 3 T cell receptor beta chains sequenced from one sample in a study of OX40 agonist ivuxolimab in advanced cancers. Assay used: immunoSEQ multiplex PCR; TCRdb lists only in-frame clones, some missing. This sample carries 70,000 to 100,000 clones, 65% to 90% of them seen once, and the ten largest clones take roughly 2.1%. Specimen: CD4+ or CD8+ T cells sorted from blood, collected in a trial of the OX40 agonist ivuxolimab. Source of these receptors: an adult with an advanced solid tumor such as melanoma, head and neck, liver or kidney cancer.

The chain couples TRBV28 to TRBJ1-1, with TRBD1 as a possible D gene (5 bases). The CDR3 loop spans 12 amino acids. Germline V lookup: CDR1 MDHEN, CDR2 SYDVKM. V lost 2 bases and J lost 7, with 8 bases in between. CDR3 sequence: CASSLGQLEAFF. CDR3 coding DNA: TGTGCCAGCAGTTTAGGACAACTTGAAGCTTTCTTT.

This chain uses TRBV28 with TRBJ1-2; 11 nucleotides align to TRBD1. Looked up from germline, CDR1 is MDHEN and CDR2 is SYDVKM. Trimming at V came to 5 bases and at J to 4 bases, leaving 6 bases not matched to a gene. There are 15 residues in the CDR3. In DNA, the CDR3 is TGTGCCAGCAGTCCGGACAGGGGGCTGGTCTATGGCTACACCTTC. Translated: CASSPDRGLVYGYTF.

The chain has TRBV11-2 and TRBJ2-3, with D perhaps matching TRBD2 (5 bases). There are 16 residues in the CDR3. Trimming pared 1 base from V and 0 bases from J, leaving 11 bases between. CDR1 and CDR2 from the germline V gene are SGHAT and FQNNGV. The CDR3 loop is CASSLGAGGSTDTQYF. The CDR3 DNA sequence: TGTGCCAGCAGCTTAGGGGCAGGCGGGAGCACAGATACGCAGTATTTT.